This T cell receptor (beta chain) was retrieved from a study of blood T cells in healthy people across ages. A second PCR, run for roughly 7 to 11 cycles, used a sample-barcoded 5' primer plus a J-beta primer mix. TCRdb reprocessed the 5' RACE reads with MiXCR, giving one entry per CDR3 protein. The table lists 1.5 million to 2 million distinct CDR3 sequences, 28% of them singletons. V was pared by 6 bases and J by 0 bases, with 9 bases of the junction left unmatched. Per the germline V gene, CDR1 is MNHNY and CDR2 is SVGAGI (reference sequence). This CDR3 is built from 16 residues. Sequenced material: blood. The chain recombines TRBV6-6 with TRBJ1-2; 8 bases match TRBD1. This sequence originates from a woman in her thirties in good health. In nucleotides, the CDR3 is TGTGCCAGCAGCAGAAGGACAGGGAAAGCTAACTATGGCTACACCTTC. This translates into CASSRRTGKANYGYTF.